A selection of T cell receptor beta chains follows, all from one sample in a study of vaccination effects on CD4 cells after COVID-19. For these TCRs, the target antigens are not known. Libraries were prepared by immunoSEQ multiplex PCR; TCRdb keeps only in-frame clonotypes and omits some of them. The table has roughly 20,000 clones, around 72% seen once. Here the sequenced sample was CD4+ T cells from PBMCs cultured with HCoV-NL63 spike peptides, taken before COVID-19 vaccination. The receptor source for this set is a human donor who received a COVID-19 vaccine. The CDR3 runs from the conserved cysteine through the conserved F or W. The order of the fields is J gene, clone size, V gene, D gene, CDR3 DNA, CDR3 protein. A D gene is named only where the DNA matches it firmly. Clone size appears in some rows only: once, few, many, or a class for an expanded clone.

J gene: TRBJ2-6; clone size: NA; V gene: TRBV7-8; D gene: TRBD1; CDR3 DNA: TGTGCCAGCAGCTTAGAGCCCAGGGGGACTGGGGCCAACGTCCTGACTTTC; CDR3 protein: CASSLEPRGTGANVLTF
J gene: TRBJ1-1; clone size: NA; V gene: TRBV5-4; D gene: NA; CDR3 DNA: TGTGCCAGCAGCAGCCGGACAGAAGCTTTCTTT; CDR3 protein: CASSSRTEAFF
J gene: TRBJ2-5; clone size: few; V gene: TRBV5-1; D gene: TRBD2; CDR3 DNA: TGCGCCAGCAGCTTAGTAGCGGGAGGGCCCCAAGAGACCCAGTACTTC; CDR3 protein: CASSLVAGGPQETQYF
J gene: TRBJ1-2; clone size: NA; V gene: TRBV7-2; D gene: NA; CDR3 DNA: TGTGCCAGCAGCTTAGGGGTGGGGGGCAACTATGGCTACACCTTC; CDR3 protein: CASSLGVGGNYGYTF
J gene: TRBJ2-3; clone size: NA; V gene: TRBV6-6; D gene: TRBD2; CDR3 DNA: TGTGCCAGCAGTTATCGGCGGGGGGGTAGCACAGATACGCAGTATTTT; CDR3 protein: CASSYRRGGSTDTQYF
J gene: TRBJ1-1; clone size: few; V gene: TRBV18; D gene: TRBD1; CDR3 DNA: TGTGCCAGCGCCGATCTAAACAGGGGCACTGAAGCTTTCTTT; CDR3 protein: CASADLNRGTEAFF
J gene: TRBJ2-5; clone size: NA; V gene: TRBV7-9; D gene: TRBD2; CDR3 DNA: TGTGCCAGCAGCTTAGCGTCTGGCGGGAGAGGAGAGACCCAGTACTTC; CDR3 protein: CASSLASGGRGETQYF
J gene: TRBJ2-1; clone size: NA; V gene: TRBV20-1; D gene: TRBD2; CDR3 DNA: TGCAGTGCTAGTTTGTTGGCGGGGCTAGCGGGGGGGCACTATGAGCAGTTCTTC; CDR3 protein: CSASLLAGLAGGHYEQFF
J gene: TRBJ2-5; clone size: NA; V gene: TRBV7-2; D gene: NA; CDR3 DNA: TGTGCCAGCAGCTTAGGCGTGCCATATCAAGAGACCCAGTACTTC; CDR3 protein: CASSLGVPYQETQYF
J gene: TRBJ1-5; clone size: NA; V gene: TRBV19; D gene: NA; CDR3 DNA: TGTGCCAGTAGTATCAGGGTGGGTCAGCCCCAGCATTTT; CDR3 protein: CASSIRVGQPQHF
J gene: TRBJ2-7; clone size: NA; V gene: TRBV9; D gene: TRBD2; CDR3 DNA: TGTGCCAGCAGCCGGGGGGGGCCTTCGACCTACGAGCAGTACTTC; CDR3 protein: CASSRGGPSTYEQYF
J gene: TRBJ1-2; clone size: few; V gene: TRBV2; D gene: NA; CDR3 DNA: TGTGCCAGCAGTGAGACAGCCTATGGCTACACCTTC; CDR3 protein: CASSETAYGYTF
J gene: TRBJ2-5; clone size: NA; V gene: TRBV5-4; D gene: TRBD2; CDR3 DNA: TGTGCCAGCAGCTGGGGAACGGGGGGCCAAGAGACCCAGTACTTC; CDR3 protein: CASSWGTGGQETQYF
J gene: TRBJ2-2; clone size: NA; V gene: TRBV10-3; D gene: NA; CDR3 DNA: TGTGCCATCAAAGGGGCGAGGAGCACCGGGGAGCTGTTTTTT; CDR3 protein: CAIKGARSTGELFF
J gene: TRBJ1-5; clone size: NA; V gene: TRBV19; D gene: NA; CDR3 DNA: TGTGCCAGTAGTACACTCCCCTTTAGGAGCAATCAGCCCCAGCATTTT; CDR3 protein: CASSTLPFRSNQPQHF
J gene: TRBJ1-1; clone size: few; V gene: TRBV5-3; D gene: NA; CDR3 DNA: TGTGCCAGAAGCGGCCCCACTGTGAACGCTGAAGCTTTCTTT; CDR3 protein: CARSGPTVNAEAFF
J gene: TRBJ1-6; clone size: NA; V gene: TRBV7-2; D gene: TRBD1; CDR3 DNA: TGTGCCAGCAGCGACAGGGCCTCCTATAATTCACCCCTCCACTTT; CDR3 protein: CASSDRASYNSPLHF
J gene: TRBJ1-2; clone size: NA; V gene: TRBV5-1; D gene: NA; CDR3 DNA: TGCGCCAGTCGGACAGAGACCTATGGCTACACCTTC; CDR3 protein: CASRTETYGYTF
J gene: TRBJ1-2; clone size: NA; V gene: TRBV29-1; D gene: TRBD1; CDR3 DNA: TGCAGCGTTGAAGTGTCGGGACAGGGTAGTGGCTACACCTTC; CDR3 protein: CSVEVSGQGSGYTF
J gene: TRBJ2-1; clone size: NA; V gene: TRBV5-1; D gene: TRBD2; CDR3 DNA: TGCGCCAGCAGCTTGAGGGCTAGCGGAGACAATGAGCAGTTCTTC; CDR3 protein: CASSLRASGDNEQFF
J gene: TRBJ2-1; clone size: NA; V gene: TRBV6-4; D gene: NA; CDR3 DNA: TGTGCCAGCAGTGACTCGGACTACAATGAGCAGTTCTTC; CDR3 protein: CASSDSDYNEQFF
J gene: TRBJ2-5; clone size: NA; V gene: TRBV7-3; D gene: NA; CDR3 DNA: TGTGCCAGCAGCCGCGGGGCCCAAGAGACCCAGTACTTC; CDR3 protein: CASSRGAQETQYF
J gene: TRBJ1-5; clone size: NA; V gene: TRBV28; D gene: NA; CDR3 DNA: TGTGCCAGCAGTTTTCCTGGCAATCAGCCCCAGCATTTT; CDR3 protein: CASSFPGNQPQHF
J gene: TRBJ1-1; clone size: NA; V gene: TRBV6-1; D gene: TRBD1; CDR3 DNA: TGTGCCAGCAGTGACCCGACAGGGGGCGCGAGAACTGAAGCTTTCTTT; CDR3 protein: CASSDPTGGARTEAFF
J gene: TRBJ2-3; clone size: NA; V gene: TRBV28; D gene: NA; CDR3 DNA: TGTGCCAGCAGTTTTAGCACAGATACGCAGTATTTT; CDR3 protein: CASSFSTDTQYF
J gene: TRBJ1-1; clone size: NA; V gene: TRBV7-9; D gene: NA; CDR3 DNA: TGTGCCAGCAGCTTAGTTGCAGGCCTGAACACTGAAGCTTTCTTT; CDR3 protein: CASSLVAGLNTEAFF
J gene: TRBJ2-3; clone size: NA; V gene: TRBV6-4; D gene: NA; CDR3 DNA: TGTGCCAGCAGTGACTCGCACTACACAGATACGCAGTATTTT; CDR3 protein: CASSDSHYTDTQYF
J gene: TRBJ1-3; clone size: NA; V gene: TRBV5-1; D gene: NA; CDR3 DNA: TGCGCCAGCAAACAGGACAGCTCTGGAAACACCATATATTTT; CDR3 protein: CASKQDSSGNTIYF
J gene: TRBJ1-6; clone size: NA; V gene: TRBV3-1/TRBV3-2; D gene: NA; CDR3 DNA: TGTGCCACCGCCCGGGACGACGATTCACCCCTCCACTTT; CDR3 protein: CATARDDDSPLHF
J gene: TRBJ1-6; clone size: NA; V gene: TRBV12-5; D gene: NA; CDR3 DNA: TGTGCTAGTGGTTTGCACAGGTCTGGGTCACCCCTCCACTTT; CDR3 protein: CASGLHRSGSPLHF
J gene: TRBJ1-1; clone size: NA; V gene: TRBV10-3; D gene: TRBD1; CDR3 DNA: TGTGCCATCAGCGACGCCCGGGACAGGGGTCGCAGGGACACTGAAGCTTTCTTT; CDR3 protein: CAISDARDRGRRDTEAFF
J gene: TRBJ1-5; clone size: NA; V gene: TRBV5-1; D gene: NA; CDR3 DNA: TGCGCCAGCAGCCCGGGTCCAGCCAGCAATCAGCCCCAGCATTTT; CDR3 protein: CASSPGPASNQPQHF
J gene: TRBJ2-7; clone size: few; V gene: TRBV10-1; D gene: TRBD1; CDR3 DNA: TGCGCCAGCAGTGAGTCGACAGGGGGCGACGAGCAGTACTTC; CDR3 protein: CASSESTGGDEQYF
J gene: TRBJ2-4; clone size: NA; V gene: TRBV5-1; D gene: TRBD2; CDR3 DNA: TGCGCCAGCAGCTTGGGGGCGGGAGGTGACATTCAGTACTTC; CDR3 protein: CASSLGAGGDIQYF
J gene: TRBJ1-1; clone size: once; V gene: TRBV7-9; D gene: TRBD1; CDR3 DNA: TGTGCCAGCAGCTATACAGGGGGGAACACTGAAGCTTTCTTT; CDR3 protein: CASSYTGGNTEAFF
J gene: TRBJ2-1; clone size: few; V gene: TRBV2; D gene: TRBD2; CDR3 DNA: TGTGCCAGCAGCCGACTAGCTTCCTACAATGAGCAGTTCTTC; CDR3 protein: CASSRLASYNEQFF
J gene: TRBJ1-6; clone size: NA; V gene: TRBV11-2; D gene: NA; CDR3 DNA: TGTGCCAGCAGCTTAGATCCCGGGGCAAATTCACCCCTCCACTTT; CDR3 protein: CASSLDPGANSPLHF
J gene: TRBJ2-2; clone size: NA; V gene: TRBV28; D gene: NA; CDR3 DNA: TGTGCCAGCCATCGGGCGGTGGGCACCGGGGAGCTGTTTTTT; CDR3 protein: CASHRAVGTGELFF
J gene: TRBJ1-2; clone size: NA; V gene: TRBV5-1; D gene: NA; CDR3 DNA: TGCGCCAGCAGCTTGGTTGGGCGGGGACCTTCTAACTATGGCTACACCTTC; CDR3 protein: CASSLVGRGPSNYGYTF
J gene: TRBJ2-3; clone size: NA; V gene: TRBV14; D gene: NA; CDR3 DNA: TGTGCCAGCAGCCCGGTGAGGGCAAGTGTGTCCGATACGCAGTATTTT; CDR3 protein: CASSPVRASVSDTQYF
J gene: TRBJ1-1; clone size: NA; V gene: TRBV3-1/TRBV3-2; D gene: TRBD1; CDR3 DNA: TGTGCCAGCAGCCAGGGACAGGGGGAAGCTTTCTTT; CDR3 protein: CASSQGQGEAFF
J gene: TRBJ2-5; clone size: NA; V gene: TRBV28; D gene: TRBD2; CDR3 DNA: TGTGCCAGCAGTTTTTGGGTAGCGGGAGAGACCCAGTACTTC; CDR3 protein: CASSFWVAGETQYF
J gene: TRBJ1-6; clone size: NA; V gene: TRBV11-2; D gene: TRBD1; CDR3 DNA: TGTGCCAGCAGCTCAGGGGGGTTTTCACCCCTCCACTTT; CDR3 protein: CASSSGGFSPLHF
J gene: TRBJ1-5; clone size: few; V gene: TRBV18; D gene: NA; CDR3 DNA: TGTGCCAGCTCACCAACGTGGGAAGATCCCCAGCATTTT; CDR3 protein: CASSPTWEDPQHF
J gene: TRBJ1-5; clone size: NA; V gene: TRBV7-9; D gene: NA; CDR3 DNA: TGTGCCAGCAGCTTAGGGGGAGGGGGTCAGCCCCAGCATTTT; CDR3 protein: CASSLGGGGQPQHF
J gene: TRBJ1-3; clone size: NA; V gene: TRBV5-1; D gene: NA; CDR3 DNA: TGCGCCAGCAGCCCCGACGGGACGGGAAACACCATATATTTT; CDR3 protein: CASSPDGTGNTIYF
J gene: TRBJ2-7; clone size: few; V gene: TRBV3-1/TRBV3-2; D gene: NA; CDR3 DNA: TGTGCCAGCAGCCAAGTAGGTATCGGCTACGAGCAGTACTTC; CDR3 protein: CASSQVGIGYEQYF
J gene: TRBJ1-1; clone size: once; V gene: TRBV18; D gene: NA; CDR3 DNA: TGTGCCAGCTCACCGGGGTTGACGGGCACTGAAGCTTTCTTT; CDR3 protein: CASSPGLTGTEAFF
J gene: TRBJ2-7; clone size: NA; V gene: TRBV7-9; D gene: NA; CDR3 DNA: TGTGCCAGCAGCGATCTGGGATACTACGAGCAGTACTTC; CDR3 protein: CASSDLGYYEQYF
J gene: TRBJ2-7; clone size: NA; V gene: TRBV14; D gene: NA; CDR3 DNA: TGTGCCAGCAGCCACAAGGGACCCCTCTACGAGCAGTACTTC; CDR3 protein: CASSHKGPLYEQYF
J gene: TRBJ2-1; clone size: NA; V gene: TRBV6-1; D gene: TRBD2; CDR3 DNA: TGTGCCAGCAGTGAAAAAAGTCTAGCGGGGTTTCTACTATCCTACAATGAGCAGTTCTTC; CDR3 protein: CASSEKSLAGFLLSYNEQFF
J gene: TRBJ2-5; clone size: NA; V gene: TRBV24-1; D gene: NA; CDR3 DNA: TGTGCCACCAGTGAGGGAGGAGGCAGGGTCGTGGAGACCCAGTACTTC; CDR3 protein: CATSEGGGRVVETQYF
J gene: TRBJ2-3; clone size: NA; V gene: TRBV10-3; D gene: TRBD2; CDR3 DNA: TGTGCCACCCGGACTAGCGGGAGTAGAACAGATACGCAGTATTTT; CDR3 protein: CATRTSGSRTDTQYF
J gene: TRBJ1-5; clone size: once; V gene: TRBV12-3/TRBV12-4; D gene: TRBD1; CDR3 DNA: TGTGCCAGCAGGGGGACAGGCAATCAGCCCCAGCATTTT; CDR3 protein: CASRGTGNQPQHF
J gene: TRBJ1-6; clone size: NA; V gene: TRBV14; D gene: NA; CDR3 DNA: TGTGCCAGCAGCCAAGTTTCGGGATCCTATAATTCACCCCTCCACTTT; CDR3 protein: CASSQVSGSYNSPLHF